This T cell receptor beta chain was identified during a study of CD8 T cells in Susac syndrome. This CDR3 contains 13 residues. The germline V gene encodes CDR1 MNHEY and CDR2 SMNVEV (reference sequence). J lost 3 bases, V lost 6 bases, and 2 bases had no gene match. Random hexamers were used to reverse transcribe the RNA input (about 0.5 to 1 ug). Across 54 Vbeta and 13 Jbeta, TCR beta CDR3 was amplified with immunoSEQ multiplex PCR. One entry per CDR3 protein, called by TCRdb with MiXCR from the immunoSEQ multiplex PCR reads. The sample records tens of thousands of distinct CDR3 sequences, 90% to 95% being singletons.

The chain combines TRBV27 with TRBJ2-5, with 9 bases aligning to TRBD2. The clonotype comes from a human donor in good health. The sequencing sample was made of CD8+ T cells from PBMCs. The DNA of the CDR3 is TGTGCCAGCAGCCCTAGCGGGGAAGAGACCCAGTACTTC. Its translation: CASSPSGEETQYF.